The 25 T cell receptor beta chains presented below share a single source sample, sequenced in a study of shared clonotypes between healthy human individuals. The assay was immunoSEQ multiplex PCR, and TCRdb's table has in-frame clones only and misses some. The data show roughly 2,500,000 clones, with 93% seen just once and approximately 0.36% held by the top ten. The sequencing input was naive CD4+ T cells from PBMCs. The sample's subset: CD45RA+ positively selected. The receptors were gathered from a man aged 18 to 29 in good health. Some clones in this sample may be carry-over from other donors' samples.

This clone was seen only once. The rearrangement joins TRBV15 to TRBJ2-1; 9 nucleotides line up with TRBD2. The V and J ends lost 1 base and 1 base, in that order; junction bases with no gene match: 2. This CDR3 region has 16 residues. Germline CDR1 is LNHNV and CDR2 is YYDKDF (reference sequence). The CDR3 nucleotides are TGTGCCACCAGCAGAGGACTAGCGGCATCCTACAATGAGCAGTTCTTC. Its protein is CATSRGLAASYNEQFF. Filled out from reference TRBV15 and TRBJ2-1, the complete variable domain reads DAMVIQNPRYQVTQFGKPVTLSCSQTLNHNVMYWYQQKSSQAPKLLFHYYDKDFNNEADTPDNFQSRRPNTSFCFLDIRSPGLGDTAMYLCATSRGLAASYNEQFFGPGTRLTVL.

This chain uses TRBV28 with TRBJ1-5, with D possibly being TRBD1 (5 bases). The CDR3 spans 14 residues. Germline V CDR1 and CDR2: MDHEN, SYDVKM. V shed 4 bases and J shed 1 base, with 8 bases lying between them. CDR3 in amino acids: CASSSTASNQPQHF. Written as DNA, the CDR3 is TGTGCCAGCAGTTCGACAGCCAGCAATCAGCCCCAGCATTTT. The full variable domain, in which reference TRBV28 and TRBJ1-5 provide the parts outside the CDR3, is DVKVTQSSRYLVKRTGEKVFLECVQDMDHENMFWYRQDPGLGLRLIYFSYDVKMKEKGDIPEGYSVSREKKERFSLILESASTNQTSMYLCASSSTASNQPQHFGDGTRLSIL.

CDR3 in DNA: TGCGCCAGCAGCTTGGACGTAGCGTGGTACGAGCAGTACTTC. Translating gives CASSLDVAWYEQYF. The chain is built from TRBV5-1 and TRBJ2-7, with a weak D call TRBD2 (5 bases). The CDR3 is made up of 14 amino acids. Germline V gene data show CDR1 as SGHRS and CDR2 as YFSETQ. V was cut by 0 bases and J by 4 bases, with 11 bases left in between.

V gene TRBV25-1 combines with J gene TRBJ1-2, with a possible D match to TRBD1 (5 bases). Trimming stripped 4 bases from V and 4 bases from J, with 22 bases between. The CDR3 extends over 17 amino acids. Germline CDR1 and CDR2: MGHDK and SYGVNS. CDR3 bases: TGTGCCAGCAGTGGAGGGGACGGCCGCCCCCGATCCTATGGCTACACCTTC. The encoded protein is CASSGGDGRPRSYGYTF.

This clone was observed once. The J gene is TRBJ2-7, the V gene TRBV27, with D unresolved. CDR3 length: 14 amino acids. V was shortened by 2 bases and J by 0 bases, with 8 bases between the two germline ends. Germline-derived CDR1 and CDR2 are MNHEY and SMNVEV (reference sequence). The CDR3 DNA reads TGTGCCAGCAGTTTAGGGCTTAGCTCCTACGAGCAGTACTTC. This sequence encodes CASSLGLSSYEQYF.

The rearrangement uses TRBV7-3 and TRBJ2-1; 7 nucleotides line up with TRBD1. CDR3 length: 15 residues. Germline CDR1 SGHTA, CDR2 FQGTGA. V shed 4 bases, J shed 6 bases, and the junction held 9 bases outside the gene matches. CDR3 protein: CASSSKRGQGNEQFF. CDR3 DNA sequence: TGTGCCAGCAGCTCAAAGAGGGGGCAGGGCAATGAGCAGTTCTTC.

V is TRBV19 and J is TRBJ1-3; D remains unclear. Trimming took 3 bases from V and 0 from J, leaving 6 bases between them. The CDR3 has 14 amino acids. In germline, CDR1 is LNHDA, CDR2 SQIVND (reference sequence). This CDR3 reads CASSIWNSGNTIYF. The CDR3 DNA reads TGTGCCAGTAGTATTTGGAACTCTGGAAACACCATATATTTT.

The V gene is TRBV28, the J gene TRBJ1-1; maybe TRBD1 (6 bases). Germline CDR1 and CDR2: MDHEN and SYDVKM. The CDR3 has 13 amino acids. The V end lost 7 bases, the J end lost 5 bases, and 14 bases lay between the germline ends. The CDR3 DNA follows: TGTGCCAGCATTACTACAGGGTTGACTGAAGCTTTCTTT. Protein: CASITTGLTEAFF.

The V gene is TRBV19, the J gene TRBJ1-2, with D maybe TRBD1 (5 bases). CDR1 LNHDA and CDR2 SQIVND come from the germline V gene (reference sequence). V gave up 6 bases and J gave up 4 bases, with 15 bases separating them. The CDR3 contains 14 residues. CDR3 coding DNA: TGTGCCAGTAGCCAGGGTTGGTCGGGCTATGGCTACACCTTC. It yields the protein CASSQGWSGYGYTF.

This sequence joins TRBV18 and TRBJ2-1, with 12 bases matching TRBD2. The junction had 6 bases not matched to a gene; V was cut back by 6 bases and J by 9 bases. The CDR3 runs 14 residues. CDR1 is KGHSH and CDR2 is LQKENI in the germline V gene. The CDR3 sequence: CASSGLAGSSEQFF. CDR3 in DNA: TGTGCCAGCTCCGGACTAGCGGGATCGTCTGAGCAGTTCTTC.

A note on this clone: The same CDR3 is also encoded by other DNA sequences in this sample. The gene calls are TRBV5-5 and TRBJ1-5; D is perhaps TRBD1 (5 bases). The CDR3 sequence is 14 residues long. V lost 0 bases to trimming and J lost 5 bases, with 9 bases between them. CDR1 and CDR2 (germline): SGHKS, YYEKEE (reference sequence). This chain's CDR3 is CASSLVGGDQPQHF. The CDR3, as DNA: TGTGCCAGCAGCTTGGTCGGGGGTGATCAGCCCCAGCATTTT.

A single count supports this clone. The chain's CDR3 is CASHLWVSGGTEAFF. CDR3 in DNA: TGTGCCAGTCACCTCTGGGTCAGCGGGGGCACTGAAGCTTTCTTT. This chain connects TRBV7-9 to TRBJ1-1; the D gene is possibly TRBD1 (5 bases). The V end was cut by 9 bases, the J end by 4 bases, with 21 bases between. This CDR3 spans 15 amino acids. CDR1 and CDR2 (germline): SEHNR, FQNEAQ (reference sequence).

This clone was picked up one time. V and J are TRBV15 and TRBJ1-1; D is uncertain. The germline V and J ends were trimmed by 0 bases and 3 bases, with 8 bases remaining between them. The CDR3 spans 14 residues. Germline V CDR1 and CDR2: LNHNV, YYDKDF (reference sequence). CDR3 residues: CATSRDLGDTEAFF. The CDR3, as DNA: TGTGCCACCAGCAGAGATCTCGGGGACACTGAAGCTTTCTTT.

This chain uses TRBV5-5 with TRBJ1-2; 9 positions match TRBD1. Trimming cost V 4 bases and J 1 base; bases outside gene matches: 5. The CDR3 is 15 amino acids. CDR1 and CDR2 (germline): SGHKS, YYEKEE (reference sequence). The chain's CDR3 is CASSRTGDGNYGYTF. Here the CDR3 DNA reads TGTGCCAGCAGCCGGACAGGGGATGGTAACTATGGCTACACCTTC.

This clone was picked up one time. The chain employs TRBV15 and TRBJ1-4, with a weak D call TRBD1 (6 bases). The CDR3 length is 15 residues. CDR1 and CDR2 from the germline V gene are LNHNV and YYDKDF (reference sequence). The V gene lost 1 base and the J gene lost 6 bases, with 12 bases spanning the gap. This CDR3 is CATSRGGRGDEKLFF. The CDR3 bases are TGTGCCACCAGCAGAGGGGGCAGGGGAGATGAAAAACTGTTTTTT. Full variable domain (rest looked up from reference TRBV15 and TRBJ1-4): DAMVIQNPRYQVTQFGKPVTLSCSQTLNHNVMYWYQQKSSQAPKLLFHYYDKDFNNEADTPDNFQSRRPNTSFCFLDIRSPGLGDTAMYLCATSRGGRGDEKLFFGSGTQLSVL.

The chain combines TRBV18 with TRBJ2-2; the D gene is possibly TRBD1 (5 bases). The CDR3 spans 15 residues. Germline-derived CDR1 and CDR2 are KGHSH and LQKENI. V was pared by 6 bases and J by 3 bases, with 14 bases between. The CDR3 here is CASSRTFRDTGELFF. In DNA form, the CDR3 reads TGTGCCAGCTCGCGAACCTTCAGGGACACCGGGGAGCTGTTTTTT. Supplemented by reference TRBV18 and TRBJ2-2, the full variable domain reads NAGVMQNPRHLVRRRGQEARLRCSPMKGHSHVYWYRQLPEEGLKFMVYLQKENIIDESGMPKERFSAEFPKEGPSILRIQQVVRGDSAAYFCASSRTFRDTGELFFGEGSRLTVL.

The CDR3 loop is CASRTVGAGGGYTF. The CDR3 DNA follows: TGTGCCAGCAGGACTGTAGGGGCCGGCGGCGGCTACACCTTC. The V call is TRBV27, the J call TRBJ1-2, with D possibly being TRBD1 (5 bases). V shed 6 bases and J shed 8 bases, with 19 bases lying between them. The germline V gene encodes CDR1 MNHEY and CDR2 SMNVEV (reference sequence). CDR3 length: 14 amino acids.

About this clone: Other DNA sequences in the same sample also yield this CDR3. V and J are TRBV11-2 and TRBJ2-7; TRBD1 aligns across 9 bases. The CDR3 is made up of 15 amino acids. Germline CDR1 SGHAT, CDR2 FQNNGV. V was clipped by 3 bases and J by 4 bases; unmatched bases: 7. The CDR3 is CASSLTGTGTYEQYF. CDR3 sequence (DNA): TGTGCCAGCAGCTTGACCGGGACAGGGACTTACGAGCAGTACTTC.

The table lists this clone with a few counts. The genes are TRBV30 and TRBJ1-1, with D unclear. Trimming stripped 0 bases from V and 9 bases from J, with 8 bases between. The CDR3 covers 11 residues. CDR1 is GTSNPN, CDR2 SVGIG, per germline (reference sequence). CDR3 sequence: CAWSVLRQAFF. The CDR3 coding sequence is TGTGCCTGGAGTGTACTGCGGCAAGCTTTCTTT. The full variable domain, its missing parts supplied by reference TRBV30 and TRBJ1-1, is SQTIHQWPATLVQPVGSPLSLECTVEGTSNPNLYWYRQAAGRGLQLLFYSVGIGQISSEVPQNLSASRPQDRQFILSSKKLLLSDSGFYLCAWSVLRQAFFGQGTRLTVV.

Remarks on this clone: A much larger clone differs by one base, so this may be a read error. The chain employs TRBV7-2 and TRBJ2-3; no definite D call. The CDR3 runs 13 residues. Germline CDR1 reads SGHTA; CDR2 reads FQGNSA. V lost 6 bases, J lost 1 base, and 8 bases lay in between. This CDR3 reads CASSDWGTDTQYF. The CDR3 bases are TGTGCCAGCAGTGATTGGGGCACAGATACGCAGTATTTT. The full variable domain, with the rest looked up from reference TRBV7-2 and TRBJ2-3, is GAGVSQSPSNKVTEKGKDVELRCDPISGHTALYWYRQSLGQGLEFLIYFQGNSAPDKSGLPSDRFSAERTGGSVSTLTIQRTQQEDSAVYLCASSDWGTDTQYFGPGTRLTVL.

This chain connects TRBV13 to TRBJ2-7, with 12 bases that match TRBD2. The CDR3 loop spans 16 amino acids. V gave up 6 bases and J gave up 4 bases; unmatched junction bases: 10. Germline assignment: CDR1 PRHDT and CDR2 FYEKMQ (reference sequence). Here the CDR3 reads CASSPTLAGGGYEQYF. The CDR3, as DNA: TGTGCCAGCAGTCCGACTCTAGCGGGAGGGGGGTACGAGCAGTACTTC.

The chain is built from TRBV4-1 and TRBJ2-7; 10 positions match TRBD2. V trimming: 2 bases; J trimming: 3 bases; junction bases outside the gene matches: 7. The CDR3 consists of 16 residues. Looked up from germline, CDR1 is MGHRA and CDR2 is YSYEKL. The CDR3 DNA sequence: TGCGCCAGCAGCCAACGGGCGGGGACTAGCGTCTACGAGCAGTACTTC. It specifies CASSQRAGTSVYEQYF.

The gene calls are TRBV19 and TRBJ1-1; possibly TRBD1 for D (6 bases). This CDR3 has 13 amino acids. V lost 6 bases and J 0 bases, leaving 8 bases between the germline ends. In germline, CDR1 is LNHDA, CDR2 SQIVND (reference sequence). The CDR3 loop is CASSGGLNTEAFF. CDR3 sequence (DNA): TGTGCCAGTAGCGGGGGCTTGAACACTGAAGCTTTCTTT.

V and J are TRBV5-1 and TRBJ2-3, with a weak D call TRBD2 (6 bases). The V and J ends lost 4 bases and 5 bases respectively, with 14 bases between them. This CDR3 contains 14 residues. Germline V gives CDR1 SGHRS, CDR2 YFSETQ. The CDR3 reads CASSTGELGDTQYF. The CDR3 DNA sequence: TGCGCCAGCAGCACGGGGGAGCTGGGAGATACGCAGTATTTT.

Details on this clone: Other DNA variants within this sample encode the same CDR3. The chain employs TRBV30 and TRBJ2-7; TRBD2 matches at 7 bases. Germline CDR1 reads GTSNPN; CDR2 reads SVGIG (reference sequence). CDR3 length equals 11 residues. V trimming: 5 bases; J trimming: 2 bases; junction bases outside the gene matches: 0. CDR3 residues: CAWGRAYEQYF. CDR3 in DNA: TGTGCCTGGGGGAGGGCCTACGAGCAGTACTTC.